Each of the 7 T cell receptor beta chains below was sequenced from the same sample in a study of T cell responses to AZD1222 COVID-19 vaccine. Libraries were prepared by immunoSEQ multiplex PCR; TCRdb keeps only in-frame clonotypes and omits some of them. Of around 120,000 clones in the sample, approximately 88% were seen once. This specimen consisted of peripheral blood, obtained on day 0 of AZD1222 vaccination. The receptor set was obtained from an adult in good health.

V is TRBV4-1 and J is TRBJ2-3; D is perhaps TRBD2 (5 bases). The CDR3 contains 18 residues. V lost 0 bases and J 1 base, leaving 17 bases between the germline ends. The germline CDR1 and CDR2 sequences are MGHRA and YSYEKL. This chain's CDR3 is CASSQDPPLVLGTDTQYF. The CDR3, as DNA: TGCGCCAGCAGCCAAGATCCCCCACTAGTGTTGGGCACAGATACGCAGTATTTT.

The chain couples TRBV10-3 to TRBJ1-2; D is unclear. The CDR3 covers 12 residues. The germline CDR1 and CDR2 sequences are ENHRY and SYGVKD. With 7 bases removed from V and 0 bases from J, the gap between germline ends came to 6 bases. This chain's CDR3 is CAITEANYGYTF. The CDR3 nucleotides are TGTGCCATCACAGAAGCTAACTATGGCTACACCTTC.

The chain carries TRBV6-5 and TRBJ1-1, with D possibly TRBD1 on 5 matching bases. V lost 8 bases, J lost 1 base, and 14 bases lay in between. Germline values: CDR1 MNHEY, CDR2 SVGAGI. CDR3 length: 14 amino acids. The CDR3 protein is CASSWAGRNTEAFF. The CDR3 region has the DNA TGTGCCAGCTCGTGGGCGGGGCGGAACACTGAAGCTTTCTTT.

This clone was observed many times. The chain recombines TRBV13 with TRBJ2-7; D perhaps matches TRBD1 (5 bases). Germline-derived CDR1 and CDR2 are PRHDT and FYEKMQ (reference sequence). V lost 5 bases and J lost 2, with 10 bases in between. The CDR3 contains 13 residues. DNA of the CDR3: TGTGCCAGCAGCCCCCCAGGGCCCTACGAGCAGTACTTC. It yields the protein CASSPPGPYEQYF. Drawing the rest from reference TRBV13 and TRBJ2-7, the complete variable domain is AAGVIQSPRHLIKEKRETATLKCYPIPRHDTVYWYQQGPGQDPQFLISFYEKMQSDKGSIPDRFSAQQFSDYHSELNMSSLELGDSALYFCASSPPGPYEQYFGPGTRLTVT.

This chain uses TRBV7-2 with TRBJ1-2; 7 bases match TRBD1. The CDR3 extends over 14 amino acids. Trimming took 6 bases from V and 5 from J; bases not matched to a gene: 9. Germline V gene sequence: CDR1 SGHTA, CDR2 FQGNSA. For the CDR3, the DNA is TGTGCCAGCAGGCTAGATCAGGGGGTGTATGGCTACACCTTC. Amino acids: CASRLDQGVYGYTF.

The chain links TRBV9 to TRBJ2-7, with 7 nucleotides matching TRBD1. The germline V gene has CDR1 SGDLS and CDR2 YYNGEE. Unmatched junction bases numbered 3, after V lost 3 bases and J lost 0 bases. CDR3 size: 14 residues. CDR3 sequence reads: CASSDRDSSYEQYF. CDR3 DNA: TGTGCCAGCAGCGACCGGGACAGCTCCTACGAGCAGTACTTC.

V usage is TRBV6-5 and J usage is TRBJ1-5; D uncertain. With 7 bases removed from V and 0 bases from J, the gap between germline ends came to 10 bases. This CDR3 contains 14 residues. Germline V gene data show CDR1 as MNHEY and CDR2 as SVGAGI. The CDR3 loop reads CASTSGHSNQPQHF. CDR3 sequence (DNA): TGTGCCAGCACCTCTGGTCATAGCAATCAGCCCCAGCATTTT.